This TCR beta chain was observed in a study of identical twins. TCRdb re-analysed the 5' RACE reads in MiXCR, keeping a single row per CDR3 protein. The sample lists over 200,000 distinct CDR3 sequences, 6% to 7% seen once, with approximately 15% in the top ten. Study-level findings and limits: In beta out-of-frame sequences, the excess sharing between twins was weaker.

Concerning this clonotype itself: The antigen is not known.

The CDR3 runs 14 residues. CDR1 SEHNR and CDR2 FQNEAQ come from the germline V gene (reference sequence). Trimming took 5 bases from V and 0 from J, leaving 10 bases between them. This sample also appeared in a second study, on T cells expressing NK-cell markers. From that study: The sequencing cohort of eight donors included seven HCMV-seropositive individuals and one seronegative individual.

This sequence originates from a young woman in good health. This chain connects TRBV7-9 to TRBJ1-1; D gene unclear. Input material: CD8+ T cells sorted from blood. This CDR3 is CASSPPEMNTEAFF. CDR3 DNA sequence: TGTGCCAGCAGCCCCCCGGAGATGAACACTGAAGCTTTCTTT.